These 8 T cell receptor beta chains share one sample of origin, sequenced in a study of healthy donors' naive CD4 and CD8 T cells. Starting from 500 ng of total RNA, TCR libraries were made with linear amplification. TCRdb analysed the reads with MiXCR anew, one entry per CDR3 protein. The sample lists about 180,000 distinct CDR3 sequences, about 76% occurring once. Sequencing used naive CD4+ and CD8+ T cells sorted from blood, pooled from several donors. The receptors here all came from a pool of human donors in good health; the sample pools cells from several healthy donors.

The chain combines TRBV29-1 with TRBJ2-7, with 10 bases identical to TRBD1. V gave up 2 bases and J gave up 4 bases; unmatched junction bases: 5. The CDR3 extends over 14 amino acids. From germline, CDR1 is SQVTM and CDR2 ANQGSEA. CDR3 nucleotide sequence: TGCAGCGTTGAAAGAACGGACAGGGGGTACGAGCAGTACTTC. It encodes CSVERTDRGYEQYF.

V gene TRBV27 combines with J gene TRBJ1-2; possible D gene TRBD1, 5 bases. The V gene's germline CDR1 is MNHEY and CDR2 SMNVEV (reference sequence). V was shortened by 5 bases and J by 4 bases, with 11 bases between the two germline ends. The CDR3 spans 13 residues. CDR3 protein: CASSRIGAYGYTF. CDR3 coding DNA: TGTGCCAGCAGTCGGATCGGGGCCTATGGCTACACCTTC.

This clonotype was seen just once. V and J are TRBV29-1 and TRBJ2-3; the D is unclear. Germline assignment: CDR1 SQVTM and CDR2 ANQGSEA. The CDR3 spans 13 residues. The V and J ends lost 6 bases and 2 bases respectively, with 12 bases between them. The CDR3 here is CSVTQAATDTQYF. The CDR3 coding sequence is TGCAGCGTCACCCAGGCTGCCACAGATACGCAGTATTTT.

J is TRBJ2-7 and V is TRBV7-9; D not resolved. CDR1 is SEHNR and CDR2 is FQNEAQ in the germline V gene (reference sequence). Between the trimmed V and J ends, which lost 3 bases and 5 bases, there was a span of 14 bases. The CDR3 is 14 amino acids. CDR3 coding DNA: TGTGCCAGCAGCTTTTCAGCGAAATGGGACGAGCAGTACTTC. Protein: CASSFSAKWDEQYF.

Worth noting for this clonotype: An end of the junction does not agree with germline; a read error may underlie this. The chain joins TRBV4-3 to TRBJ2-5; 9 bases map to TRBD2. The CDR3 contains 15 residues. In germline, CDR1 is LGHNA, CDR2 YSLEER. This CDR3 reads CASSQGGTSRETQYF. The CDR3 region has the DNA TGTGCCAGCAGCCAAGGCGGGACTAGCCGAGAGACCCAGTACTTC.

The V gene is TRBV15, the J gene TRBJ2-1, with TRBD2 matching 8 bases. The CDR3 is 15 residues long. The V segment lost 8 bases and the J segment 0 bases; nucleotides outside the gene matches: 6. Per germline, CDR1 LNHNV and CDR2 YYDKDF (reference sequence). CDR3: CATELTSGSYNEQFF. CDR3 nucleotide sequence: TGTGCCACCGAACTTACTAGCGGCTCCTACAATGAGCAGTTCTTC. The entire variable domain, with the rest obtained from reference TRBV15 and TRBJ2-1, is as follows: DAMVIQNPRYQVTQFGKPVTLSCSQTLNHNVMYWYQQKSSQAPKLLFHYYDKDFNNEADTPDNFQSRRPNTSFCFLDIRSPGLGDTAMYLCATELTSGSYNEQFFGPGTRLTVL.

V is TRBV24-1 and J is TRBJ1-5; D uncertain. This CDR3 region has 13 residues. Per the germline V gene, CDR1 is KGHDR and CDR2 is SFDVKD. V lost 6 bases and J 6 bases, leaving 11 bases between the germline ends. This CDR3 reads CATSSRETQPQHF. CDR3 in DNA: TGTGCCACCAGTTCACGGGAGACTCAGCCCCAGCATTTT.

V usage is TRBV29-1 and J usage is TRBJ2-4; D unclear. The CDR3 runs to 15 residues. Per germline, CDR1 SQVTM and CDR2 ANQGSEA. V lost 4 bases and J lost 0, with 13 bases in between. CDR3 DNA: TGCAGCGTTGTGCCGGCGGACCTAGCCAAAAACATTCAGTACTTC. This translates into CSVVPADLAKNIQYF.